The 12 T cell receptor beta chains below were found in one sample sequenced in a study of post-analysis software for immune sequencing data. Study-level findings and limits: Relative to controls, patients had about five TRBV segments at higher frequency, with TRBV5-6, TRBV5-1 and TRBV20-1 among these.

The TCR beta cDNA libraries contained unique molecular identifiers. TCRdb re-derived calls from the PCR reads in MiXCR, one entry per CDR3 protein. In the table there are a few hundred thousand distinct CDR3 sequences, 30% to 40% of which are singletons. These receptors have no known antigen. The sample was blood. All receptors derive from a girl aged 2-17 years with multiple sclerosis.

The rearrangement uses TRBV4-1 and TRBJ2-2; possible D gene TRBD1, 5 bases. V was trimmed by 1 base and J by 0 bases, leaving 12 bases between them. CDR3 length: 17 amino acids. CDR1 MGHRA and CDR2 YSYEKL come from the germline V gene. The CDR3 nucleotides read TGCGCCAGCAGCCAAGTCTCCAGGGCCGCGAACACCGGGGAGCTGTTTTTT. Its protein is CASSQVSRAANTGELFF.

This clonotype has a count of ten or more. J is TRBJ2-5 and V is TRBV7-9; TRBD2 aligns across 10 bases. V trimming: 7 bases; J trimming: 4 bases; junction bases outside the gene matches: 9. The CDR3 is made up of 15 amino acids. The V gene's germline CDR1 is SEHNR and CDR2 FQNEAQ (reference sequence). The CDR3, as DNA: TGTGCCAGCACCCTCCCGGGACTAGCGATAGAGACCCAGTACTTC. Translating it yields CASTLPGLAIETQYF. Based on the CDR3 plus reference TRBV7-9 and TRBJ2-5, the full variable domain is DTGVSQNPRHKITKRGQNVTFRCDPISEHNRLYWYRQTLGQGPEFLTYFQNEAQLEKSRLLSDRFSAERPKGSFSTLEIQRTEQGDSAMYLCASTLPGLAIETQYFGPGTRLLVL.

The CDR3 sequence is CSGYRPNTEAFF. In DNA, the CDR3 is TGCAGTGGGTATCGACCCAACACTGAAGCTTTCTTT. This rearrangement joins TRBV20-1 to TRBJ1-1; no definite D call. Trimming shortened V by 7 bases and J by 2 bases, and 11 bases separated the two germline ends. In germline, CDR1 is DFQATT, CDR2 SNEGSKA (reference sequence). This CDR3 comprises 12 residues.

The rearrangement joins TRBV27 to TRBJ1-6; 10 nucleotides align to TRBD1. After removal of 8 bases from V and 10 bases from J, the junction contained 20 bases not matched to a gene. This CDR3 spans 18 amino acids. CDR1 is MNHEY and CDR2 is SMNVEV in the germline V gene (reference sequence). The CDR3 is CASRLAWGQGSLGSPLHF. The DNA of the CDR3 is TGTGCCAGCCGCCTTGCTTGGGGACAGGGGTCTCTGGGCTCACCCCTCCACTTT.

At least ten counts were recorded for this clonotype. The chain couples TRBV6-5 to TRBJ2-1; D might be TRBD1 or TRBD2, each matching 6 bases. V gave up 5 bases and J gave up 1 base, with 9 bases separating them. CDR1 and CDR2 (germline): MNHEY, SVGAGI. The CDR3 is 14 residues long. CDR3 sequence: CASSRGASYNEQFF. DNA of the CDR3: TGTGCCAGCAGTAGGGGGGCATCCTACAATGAGCAGTTCTTC.

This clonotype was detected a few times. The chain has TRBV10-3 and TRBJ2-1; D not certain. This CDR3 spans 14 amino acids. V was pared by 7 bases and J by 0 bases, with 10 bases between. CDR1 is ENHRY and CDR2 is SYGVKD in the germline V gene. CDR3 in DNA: TGTGCCATCAAGGGCCAGGACTCCTACAATGAGCAGTTCTTC. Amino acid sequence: CAIKGQDSYNEQFF.

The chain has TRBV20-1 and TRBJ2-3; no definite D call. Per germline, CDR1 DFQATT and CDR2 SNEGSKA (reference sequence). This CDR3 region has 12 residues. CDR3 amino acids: CCSRVRADTQYF. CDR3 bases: TGCTGCTCCCGGGTACGCGCAGATACGCAGTATTTT.

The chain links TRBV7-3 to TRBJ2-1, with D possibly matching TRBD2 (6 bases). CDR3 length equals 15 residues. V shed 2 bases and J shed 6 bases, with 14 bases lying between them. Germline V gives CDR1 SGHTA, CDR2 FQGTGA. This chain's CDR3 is CASSLELALPNEQFF. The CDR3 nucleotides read TGTGCCAGCAGCTTAGAACTAGCTCTTCCCAATGAGCAGTTCTTC.

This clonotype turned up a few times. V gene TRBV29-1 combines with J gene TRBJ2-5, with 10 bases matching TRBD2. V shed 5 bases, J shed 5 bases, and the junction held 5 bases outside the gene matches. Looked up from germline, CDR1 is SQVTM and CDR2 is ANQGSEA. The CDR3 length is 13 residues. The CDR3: CSVIAGGPETQYF. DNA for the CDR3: TGCAGCGTTATAGCGGGGGGTCCGGAGACCCAGTACTTC.

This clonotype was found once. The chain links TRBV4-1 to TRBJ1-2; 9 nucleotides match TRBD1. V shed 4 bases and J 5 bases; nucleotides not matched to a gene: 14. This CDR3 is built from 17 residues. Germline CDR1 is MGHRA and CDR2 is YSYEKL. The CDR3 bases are TGCGCCAGCAGCCGAGCCTTGGACAGGGGAGGATGGTATGGCTACACCTTC. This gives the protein CASSRALDRGGWYGYTF.

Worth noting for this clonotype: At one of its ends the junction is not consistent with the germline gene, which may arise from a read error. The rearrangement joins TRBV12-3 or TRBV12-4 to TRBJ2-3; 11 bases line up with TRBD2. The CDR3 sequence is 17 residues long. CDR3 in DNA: TGTGCCAGCAGTCAGACTAGCGGGGAGGGGGGTGCAGATGCGCAGTATTTT. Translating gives CASSQTSGEGGADAQYF.

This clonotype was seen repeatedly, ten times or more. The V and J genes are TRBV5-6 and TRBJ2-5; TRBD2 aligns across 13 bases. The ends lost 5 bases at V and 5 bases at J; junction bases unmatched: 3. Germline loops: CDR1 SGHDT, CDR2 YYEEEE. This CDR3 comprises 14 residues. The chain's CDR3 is CASSSGLAGETQYF. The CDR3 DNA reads TGTGCCAGCAGTTCGGGACTAGCGGGGGAGACCCAGTACTTC.